Listed here are 24 T cell receptor beta chains from one sample, sequenced in a study of shared clonotypes between healthy human individuals. The method was immunoSEQ multiplex PCR; TCRdb's version includes in-frame clones alone and lacks a portion of them. The data contain 850,000 to 1,200,000 clones, approximately 68% of them singletons. Input material: memory CD4+ T cells sorted from blood. Subset of the sample: CD45RA-negative fraction. These receptors all stem from a man in his late teens or twenties in good health.

This clone was seen only once. V and J are TRBV6-6 and TRBJ1-3, with D hard to call. Germline-derived CDR1 and CDR2 are MNHNY and SVGAGI (reference sequence). Trimming took 7 bases from V and 2 from J, leaving 9 bases between them. The CDR3 runs 13 residues. This CDR3 is CASKREAGNTIYF. CDR3 nucleotide sequence: TGTGCCAGCAAGCGGGAGGCTGGAAACACCATATATTTT.

The J gene is TRBJ1-2, the V gene TRBV13; D perhaps matches TRBD1 (5 bases). The CDR3 is made up of 12 amino acids. The V end lost 0 bases, the J end lost 7 bases, and 6 bases lay between the germline ends. Germline V gene lookup returns CDR1 PRHDT and CDR2 FYEKMQ (reference sequence). Here the CDR3 reads CASSLGQGGYTF. CDR3 DNA: TGTGCCAGCAGCTTAGGTCAGGGTGGCTACACCTTC. Complete variable domain (other parts from reference TRBV13 and TRBJ1-2): AAGVIQSPRHLIKEKRETATLKCYPIPRHDTVYWYQQGPGQDPQFLISFYEKMQSDKGSIPDRFSAQQFSDYHSELNMSSLELGDSALYFCASSLGQGGYTFGSGTRLTVV.

The gene calls are TRBV10-3 and TRBJ1-1, with D possibly matching TRBD1 (5 bases). CDR1 is ENHRY, CDR2 SYGVKD, per germline. CDR3 length: 14 residues. V shed 6 bases and J shed 0 bases, with 11 bases lying between them. The CDR3 protein is CAIRPGLMNTEAFF. The CDR3 nucleotides read TGTGCCATCAGGCCAGGGCTAATGAACACTGAAGCTTTCTTT.

The rearrangement links TRBV23-1 to TRBJ2-7; D not resolved. TRBV23-1 is an ORF, and what it does is uncertain. The CDR3 is 15 amino acids. Trimming left V 4 bases short and J 3 bases short, with 16 bases between. The CDR3 nucleotides read TGCGCCAGCAGTCGGGCGGCCGGGTGCCACTACGAGCAGTACTTC. It codes for CASSRAAGCHYEQYF.

The rearrangement joins TRBV5-1 to TRBJ1-1, with D possibly matching TRBD1 (5 bases). Germline CDR1 and CDR2: SGHRS and YFSETQ. The CDR3 loop spans 14 amino acids. The germline V and J ends were trimmed by 2 bases and 5 bases, with 13 bases remaining between them. CDR3 coding DNA: TGCGCCAGCAGCTTAGACTATGGGGGGACTGAAGCTTTCTTT. Protein product: CASSLDYGGTEAFF.

This clone was observed a single time. The chain recombines TRBV30 with TRBJ2-1; 11 positions match TRBD2. With V trimmed by 1 base and J by 9 bases, 8 bases remained unmatched. Per the germline V gene, CDR1 is GTSNPN and CDR2 is SVGIG (reference sequence). The CDR3 loop spans 15 amino acids. CDR3 in amino acids: CAWSASSGRRSEQFF. The CDR3 bases are TGTGCCTGGAGTGCCTCTAGCGGGAGGCGTTCTGAGCAGTTCTTC.

This clone was seen only a few times. This chain links TRBV28 with TRBJ1-1; 7 nucleotides line up with TRBD1. Looked up from germline, CDR1 is MDHEN and CDR2 is SYDVKM. The V segment lost 8 bases and the J segment 1 base; nucleotides outside the gene matches: 10. The CDR3 runs 15 residues. The CDR3 region has the DNA TGTGCCAGCGTCCCAGACAGGGCCTCGAACACTGAAGCTTTCTTT. This codes for CASVPDRASNTEAFF.

The V gene is TRBV9, the J gene TRBJ1-2; 9 bases map to TRBD1. Germline CDR1 reads SGDLS; CDR2 reads YYNGEE. J lost 7 bases, V lost 0 bases, and 4 bases had no gene match. This CDR3 region has 14 residues. CDR3 DNA: TGTGCCAGCAGCGTAGCACAGGGGGCAGGTGGCTACACCTTC. Its protein is CASSVAQGAGGYTF.

The rearrangement uses TRBV13 and TRBJ1-2, with D perhaps TRBD1 (6 bases). This CDR3 contains 15 residues. Germline V gene sequence: CDR1 PRHDT, CDR2 FYEKMQ (reference sequence). The V end was cut by 0 bases, the J end by 4 bases, with 12 bases between. The CDR3 protein is CASSLGQGKVYGYTF. CDR3 in DNA: TGTGCCAGCAGCTTAGGACAGGGAAAGGTCTATGGCTACACCTTC.

This sequence joins TRBV27 and TRBJ2-3, with TRBD2 matching over 7 bases. Germline V gene lookup returns CDR1 MNHEY and CDR2 SMNVEV (reference sequence). The CDR3 extends over 14 amino acids. Trimming cost V 9 bases and J 6 bases; bases outside gene matches: 12. CDR3 sequence: CARRGGSQFDTQYF. CDR3 DNA sequence: TGTGCCAGACGGGGCGGGAGTCAGTTTGATACGCAGTATTTT.

The rearrangement joins TRBV28 to TRBJ2-5, with a tentative D call TRBD2 (7 bases). Trimming stripped 11 bases from V and 4 bases from J, with 17 bases between. The CDR3 spans 13 residues. Germline-derived CDR1 and CDR2 are MDHEN and SYDVKM. The DNA of the CDR3 is TGTGCCTCGGAAGGGGGGGGCCGAGAGACCCAGTACTTC. Encoded protein: CASEGGGRETQYF.

V usage is TRBV4-3 and J usage is TRBJ2-3; D remains ambiguous. Looked up from germline, CDR1 is LGHNA and CDR2 is YSLEER. This CDR3 region has 15 residues. Trimming took off 1 base at V and 4 bases at J, with 12 bases between the two ends. In DNA form, the CDR3 reads TGCGCCAGCAGCCAAGGACCACTTTCCTCAGATACGCAGTATTTT. Encoded protein: CASSQGPLSSDTQYF.

The CDR3 bases are TGCGCCAGCAGTCAGAAATCTCCGACAGGGCGGCCCACAGATACGCAGTATTTT. It translates to CASSQKSPTGRPTDTQYF. The gene calls are TRBV5-1 and TRBJ2-3; TRBD1 aligns across 7 bases. Per germline, CDR1 SGHRS and CDR2 YFSETQ. With V trimmed by 5 bases and J by 2 bases, 17 bases remained unmatched. This CDR3 has 18 residues.

In this sample, this clone turned up once. This sequence joins TRBV6-4 and TRBJ1-1, with D uncertain. V shed 8 bases and J shed 3 bases, with 10 bases lying between them. Per germline, CDR1 MRHNA and CDR2 SNTAGT. The CDR3 is made up of 12 amino acids. The CDR3 region has the DNA TGTGCCAGCCCCGGGCCTTACACTGAAGCTTTCTTT. Translation gives CASPGPYTEAFF.

Only a few counts were recorded for this clone. Other nucleotide sequences from this sample produce the same CDR3. J is TRBJ1-2 and V is TRBV5-4; perhaps TRBD1 as D (6 bases). Trimming pared 4 bases from V and 4 bases from J, leaving 8 bases between. CDR3 size: 12 residues. Germline CDR1 is SGHNT and CDR2 is YYREEE (reference sequence). CDR3 coding DNA: TGTGCCAGCAGCGTGGACAGCTATGGCTACACCTTC. Translated, it gives CASSVDSYGYTF.

This clone occurred a few times. The chain couples TRBV19 to TRBJ1-1; 8 bases are a match to TRBD1. The CDR3 has 17 residues. Germline V gives CDR1 LNHDA, CDR2 SQIVND (reference sequence). With 3 bases clipped from V and 1 base from J, the junction kept 10 bases outside the gene matches. The CDR3 DNA sequence: TGTGCCAGTAGTATTCGACTTTCGGACAGGGCGAACACTGAAGCTTTCTTT. Translated: CASSIRLSDRANTEAFF.

The chain links TRBV4-2 to TRBJ2-2; 10 nucleotides match TRBD2. Germline CDR1 LGHNA, CDR2 YNFKEQ. CDR3 length: 18 residues. The V gene end was trimmed by 0 bases and the J gene end by 7 bases; junction bases not matched to a gene: 11. The CDR3: CASSQDQSSGRADGELFF. DNA for the CDR3: TGTGCCAGCAGCCAAGACCAATCAAGCGGGAGGGCGGACGGGGAGCTGTTTTTT.

This clone was counted a single time. The chain employs TRBV30 and TRBJ2-5, with TRBD1 as a possible D gene (5 bases). TRBJ2-7 explains the end of the DNA better; the J call may be wrong. CDR3 length equals 13 residues. Germline V gene data show CDR1 as GTSNPN and CDR2 as SVGIG (reference sequence). The CDR3: CAWSLGHPYEQYF. The CDR3 DNA sequence: TGTGCCTGGAGTTTAGGACACCCATACGAGCAGTACTTC.

This chain links TRBV6-1 with TRBJ2-2; TRBD2 aligns across 8 bases. CDR1 is MNHNS and CDR2 is SASEGT in the germline V gene. The CDR3 extends over 15 amino acids. Unmatched junction bases numbered 7, after V lost 8 bases and J lost 2 bases. CDR3 DNA: TGTGCCAGCTCCTTAGGACTAGCTAACACCGGGGAGCTGTTTTTT. This translates into CASSLGLANTGELFF.

V usage is TRBV5-5 and J usage is TRBJ1-1; D gene ambiguous. In germline, CDR1 is SGHKS, CDR2 YYEKEE (reference sequence). This CDR3 is 15 amino acids long. V was pared by 4 bases and J by 3 bases, with 16 bases between. The DNA for the CDR3 is TGTGCCAGCAGCCCAGACCGGGCGGGTTACACTGAAGCTTTCTTT. It yields the protein CASSPDRAGYTEAFF.

The gene calls are TRBV5-6 and TRBJ2-3; perhaps TRBD2 as D (7 bases). Trimming left V 2 bases short and J 5 bases short, with 27 bases between. The CDR3 sequence is 19 residues long. The germline V gene encodes CDR1 SGHDT and CDR2 YYEEEE. CDR3 DNA: TGTGCCAGCAGCTTTCCATCCCCGGGCAGCGGGACAAGGGGAGATACGCAGTATTTT. It encodes CASSFPSPGSGTRGDTQYF.

The rearrangement uses TRBV10-3 and TRBJ1-5; the match to TRBD1 covers 8 bases. Germline V lookup: CDR1 ENHRY, CDR2 SYGVKD. Unmatched junction bases numbered 4, after V lost 2 bases and J lost 4 bases. This CDR3 has 15 amino acids. The CDR3 sequence: CAISEDRGGNQPQHF. DNA of the CDR3: TGTGCCATCAGTGAGGACAGGGGAGGTAATCAGCCCCAGCATTTT.

This clone was found once. This rearrangement joins TRBV7-6 to TRBJ2-5; D might be TRBD1 (7 bases). V was pared by 5 bases and J by 1 base, with 17 bases between. Per germline, CDR1 SGHVS and CDR2 FNYEAQ. The CDR3 covers 16 residues. CDR3 sequence reads: CASSRGGQGVQETQYF. Written as DNA, the CDR3 is TGTGCCAGCAGCCGAGGGGGGCAGGGGGTCCAAGAGACCCAGTACTTC.

The chain is built from TRBV7-9 and TRBJ2-7; D ambiguous. Trimming shortened V by 1 base and J by 3 bases, and 16 bases separated the two germline ends. Per germline, CDR1 SEHNR and CDR2 FQNEAQ (reference sequence). The CDR3 consists of 16 residues. CDR3 DNA: TGTGCCAGCAGCTTAGTCGTCTCGGGCGGATTCTACGAGCAGTACTTC. As protein: CASSLVVSGGFYEQYF.